The clone carrying this TCR beta chain was seen a handful of times. The antigen is unknown. These data come from a study of T cell repertoires in cytomegalovirus infection. In TCRdb, the reads were re-called with MiXCR into one record per CDR3 protein. The sample has around 740,000 distinct CDR3 sequences, about a third seen once; the top ten hold more than 2.5%. Whole-study findings and limits: Dominating the ex vivo response were HLA-C-restricted CMV-specific TCR beta clonotypes.

This receptor was identified in a human donor in good health (CMV status not recorded). Some clones in this sample may be carry-over from other donors' samples. Sequencing was performed on PBMCs.

CDR3 loop: CASSPYSGRADKNIQYF. CDR3 bases: TGTGCCAGCAGTCCTTATAGCGGGAGGGCGGACAAAAACATTCAGTACTTC. The chain combines TRBV6-5 with TRBJ2-4; TRBD2 agrees at 11 bases. The germline V gene has CDR1 MNHEY and CDR2 SVGAGI. The CDR3 runs 17 residues. V was pared by 5 bases and J by 3 bases, with 9 bases of the junction left unmatched.